One sample yielded the 30 T cell receptor beta chains listed below, sequenced in a study of blood T cell repertoires in COVID-19. Assay: immunoSEQ multiplex PCR; the TCRdb copy retains only in-frame clones and omits some. The top ten clones hold about 10% of a sample with fewer than 250,000 clones, 80% to 90% of them seen once. The sample comprised peripheral blood. These receptors all stem from a woman aged 80 or over with COVID-19, enrolled during active disease.

The chain employs TRBV6-2 or TRBV6-3 and TRBJ1-2; possibly TRBD1 for D (5 bases). The CDR3 covers 13 residues. V dropped 2 bases and J dropped 4 bases, with 8 bases sitting between them. Germline CDR1 and CDR2: MNHEY and SVGEGT. CDR3 amino acids: CASSYGAIYGYTF. In DNA, the CDR3 is TGTGCCAGCAGTTACGGGGCAATCTATGGCTACACCTTC.

J is TRBJ2-5 and V is TRBV11-2, with TRBD1 matching 8 bases. The germline V gene encodes CDR1 SGHAT and CDR2 FQNNGV. V lost 2 bases to trimming and J lost 5 bases; unmatched junction nucleotides: 13. CDR3 length equals 17 residues. CDR3 bases: TGTGCCAGCAGCTTATTAGGACAGGGAGGCCTCGGCGAGACCCAGTACTTC. Translated, it gives CASSLLGQGGLGETQYF.

This chain joins TRBV5-1 and TRBJ2-7; D perhaps matches TRBD1 (6 bases). CDR1 SGHRS and CDR2 YFSETQ come from the germline V gene. The CDR3 runs to 15 residues. Trimming took off 0 bases at V and 2 bases at J, with 12 bases between the two ends. The CDR3 loop is CASSLGGPNPYEQYF. The DNA of the CDR3 is TGCGCCAGCAGCTTGGGGGGGCCTAACCCCTACGAGCAGTACTTC.

This clone appeared a few times. The gene calls are TRBV4-2 and TRBJ1-2, with 10 bases aligning to TRBD1. With V trimmed by 4 bases and J by 4 bases, 12 bases remained unmatched. The CDR3 loop spans 17 amino acids. Germline CDR1 is LGHNA and CDR2 is YNFKEQ. Written as DNA, the CDR3 is TGTGCCAGCAGCCCGGATCGGACAGGGGGGTCTTTCTATGGCTACACCTTC. This sequence encodes CASSPDRTGGSFYGYTF.

The rearrangement uses TRBV19 and TRBJ1-1; D possibly corresponds to TRBD1 (5 bases). V was pared by 5 bases and J by 4 bases, with 14 bases between. The germline gives CDR1 LNHDA, CDR2 SQIVND (reference sequence). This CDR3 is built from 14 residues. Here the CDR3 reads CASSPGGSFTEAFF. As DNA, the CDR3 is TGTGCCAGTAGTCCGGGGGGTAGTTTCACTGAAGCTTTCTTT.

V gene TRBV29-1 combines with J gene TRBJ2-5; no clear D. The CDR3 is 11 residues long. Trimming removed 4 bases at V and 4 bases at J, with 7 bases between. Germline V lookup: CDR1 SQVTM, CDR2 ANQGSEA. CDR3 sequence reads: CSVASGETQYF. The CDR3 region has the DNA TGCAGCGTTGCTAGTGGAGAGACCCAGTACTTC. The full variable domain, completed using reference TRBV29-1 and TRBJ2-5, is SAVISQKPSRDICQRGTSLTIQCQVDSQVTMMFWYRQQPGQSLTLIATANQGSEATYESGFVIDKFPISRPNLTFSTLTVSNMSPEDSSIYLCSVASGETQYFGPGTRLLVL.

In its sample, this clone was seen once. The genes are TRBV6-5 and TRBJ2-6; possible D gene TRBD2, 6 bases. The CDR3 is made up of 15 amino acids. Germline V gene lookup returns CDR1 MNHEY and CDR2 SVGAGI. V lost 3 bases, J lost 2 bases, and 8 bases lay in between. The CDR3 nucleotides are TGTGCCAGCAGTTATCCGGGGGCTGGGGCCAACGTCCTGACTTTC. Encoded protein: CASSYPGAGANVLTF.

V gene TRBV29-1 combines with J gene TRBJ2-3, with D perhaps TRBD2 (6 bases). Germline lookup yields CDR1 SQVTM and CDR2 ANQGSEA. The CDR3 has 13 residues. Trimming stripped 5 bases from V and 5 bases from J, with 14 bases between. In DNA, the CDR3 is TGCAGCGTTCTCGCGGGGCCGGGAGATACGCAGTATTTT. Amino acids: CSVLAGPGDTQYF.

The rearrangement joins TRBV9 to TRBJ1-5; no firm D call. The V gene's germline CDR1 is SGDLS and CDR2 YYNGEE. The CDR3 sequence is 14 residues long. Trimming took off 7 bases at V and 3 bases at J, with 14 bases between the two ends. The CDR3 sequence: CASGLAGNNQPQHF. The CDR3 bases are TGTGCCAGCGGTTTAGCCGGGAACAATCAGCCCCAGCATTTT.

The J gene is TRBJ1-2, the V gene TRBV11-2; D call uncertain. The CDR3 is 12 residues long. Trimming took off 2 bases at V and 5 bases at J, with 6 bases between the two ends. Germline values: CDR1 SGHAT, CDR2 FQNNGV. The CDR3: CASSLSGYGYTF. The CDR3, as DNA: TGTGCCAGCAGCTTATCGGGGTATGGCTACACCTTC. Using reference TRBV11-2 and TRBJ1-2 for the parts outside the CDR3, the full variable domain is EAGVAQSPRYKIIEKRQSVAFWCNPISGHATLYWYQQILGQGPKLLIQFQNNGVVDDSQLPKDRFSAERLKGVDSTLKIQPAKLEDSAVYLCASSLSGYGYTFGSGTRLTVV.

The rearrangement joins TRBV27 to TRBJ2-7, with TRBD1 identical over 11 bases. Trimming took 8 bases from V and 6 from J; bases not matched to a gene: 15. Germline V gene sequence: CDR1 MNHEY, CDR2 SMNVEV (reference sequence). CDR3 length: 16 residues. Here the CDR3 reads CASLLNGQGAPVEQYF. CDR3 in DNA: TGTGCCAGCCTTTTAAACGGACAGGGGGCCCCTGTCGAGCAGTACTTC.

The chain is built from TRBV24-1 and TRBJ2-2, with D possibly matching TRBD1 (6 bases). V was clipped by 5 bases and J by 4 bases, with 13 bases between them. Germline CDR1 is KGHDR and CDR2 is SFDVKD. This CDR3 spans 15 amino acids. This chain's CDR3 is CATSAPDRFTGELFF. The CDR3, as DNA: TGTGCCACCAGTGCCCCAGACAGGTTCACCGGGGAGCTGTTTTTT.

Points on this clone: Other DNA sequences within the sample encode an identical CDR3. CDR3 residues: CASSPGVNTEAFF. DNA for the CDR3: TGTGCCAGCTCACCCGGAGTTAACACTGAAGCTTTCTTT. The chain combines TRBV18 with TRBJ1-1, with D unclear. The CDR3 is made up of 13 amino acids. In germline, CDR1 is KGHSH, CDR2 LQKENI. Trimming shortened V by 3 bases and J by 2 bases, and 7 bases separated the two germline ends. The variable domain in full, completed from reference TRBV18 and TRBJ1-1, reads NAGVMQNPRHLVRRRGQEARLRCSPMKGHSHVYWYRQLPEEGLKFMVYLQKENIIDESGMPKERFSAEFPKEGPSILRIQQVVRGDSAAYFCASSPGVNTEAFFGQGTRLTVV.

V usage is TRBV30 and J usage is TRBJ1-5, with 8 bases aligning to TRBD1. CDR1 and CDR2 (germline): GTSNPN, SVGIG (reference sequence). The CDR3 extends over 17 amino acids. Trimming took 2 bases from V and 1 from J; bases not matched to a gene: 10. The CDR3 DNA reads as TGTGCCTGGAGTCGGGACTTGACAGGGGCAAGCAATCAGCCCCAGCATTTT. It codes for CAWSRDLTGASNQPQHF.

The chain combines TRBV28 with TRBJ2-7; 12 bases are shared with TRBD1. Germline loops: CDR1 MDHEN, CDR2 SYDVKM. V lost 8 bases and J lost 0; bases outside the gene matches: 2. The CDR3 is 14 amino acids. The CDR3 DNA follows: TGTGCCAGCGGGACAGGGGGCTACTCCTACGAGCAGTACGTC. Its translation: CASGTGGYSYEQYV.

The rearrangement uses TRBV5-1 and TRBJ1-4; D is undetermined. This CDR3 contains 15 residues. Trimming shortened V by 2 bases and J by 2 bases, and 10 bases separated the two germline ends. Looked up from germline, CDR1 is SGHRS and CDR2 is YFSETQ. The DNA for the CDR3 is TGCGCCAGCAGCTTAACGCAGGCGACTAATGAAAAACTGTTTTTT. Residues: CASSLTQATNEKLFF.

This clone showed up just a few times. The rearrangement joins TRBV18 to TRBJ1-1; D is possibly TRBD1 (5 bases). This CDR3 is 14 amino acids long. The V end lost 5 bases, the J end lost 2 bases, and 12 bases lay between the germline ends. The germline CDR1 and CDR2 sequences are KGHSH and LQKENI. In DNA, the CDR3 is TGTGCCAGCTCAAACATCGACAGAAACACTGAAGCTTTCTTT. Its translation: CASSNIDRNTEAFF.

This chain connects TRBV9 to TRBJ1-6, with TRBD1 as a possible D gene (5 bases). CDR1 is SGDLS and CDR2 is YYNGEE in the germline V gene. Trimming removed 3 bases from V and 6 bases from J, with 10 bases in between. The CDR3 is 14 amino acids. CDR3 amino acids: CASSGGGGNSPLHF. CDR3 bases: TGTGCCAGCAGCGGCGGGGGAGGTAATTCACCCCTCCACTTT.

This clone appeared once. V and J are TRBV7-2 and TRBJ1-1; D gene ambiguous. The CDR3 is made up of 13 amino acids. Per the germline V gene, CDR1 is SGHTA and CDR2 is FQGNSA. Trimming cost V 5 bases and J 0 bases, with 7 bases left between them. The CDR3 bases are TGTGCCAGCAGCACTTATATGAACACTGAAGCTTTCTTT. Translation: CASSTYMNTEAFF.

The rearrangement joins TRBV10-3 to TRBJ2-2; D is unresolved. The V gene's germline CDR1 is ENHRY and CDR2 SYGVKD. Trimming cost V 5 bases and J 0 bases, with 7 bases left between them. The CDR3 sequence is 14 residues long. The CDR3 spells CAISTAPNTGELFF. For the CDR3, the DNA is TGTGCCATCAGTACAGCCCCGAACACCGGGGAGCTGTTTTTT.

The chain combines TRBV5-1 with TRBJ1-4; the D is unclear. In germline, CDR1 is SGHRS, CDR2 YFSETQ. CDR3 length: 17 amino acids. V was shortened by 3 bases and J by 4 bases, with 19 bases between the two germline ends. The CDR3 DNA reads as TGCGCCAGCAGCTCACAGCCACCAGGAAGTCTTAATGAAAAACTGTTTTTT. This gives the protein CASSSQPPGSLNEKLFF. The variable domain in full, with the rest retrieved from reference TRBV5-1 and TRBJ1-4, is KAGVTQTPRYLIKTRGQQVTLSCSPISGHRSVSWYQQTPGQGLQFLFEYFSETQRNKGNFPGRFSGRQFSNSRSEMNVSTLELGDSALYLCASSSQPPGSLNEKLFFGSGTQLSVL.

The rearrangement links TRBV30 to TRBJ1-1, with D unclear. Trimming took 5 bases from V and 0 from J, leaving 22 bases between them. CDR3 length: 17 residues. Germline V gives CDR1 GTSNPN, CDR2 SVGIG (reference sequence). This CDR3 is CAWPLTPPPGLNTEAFF. In nucleotides, the CDR3 is TGTGCCTGGCCCCTTACCCCACCTCCAGGCTTGAACACTGAAGCTTTCTTT.

The chain joins TRBV28 to TRBJ2-2, with D maybe TRBD2 (5 bases). The V and J ends lost 5 bases and 3 bases respectively, with 10 bases between them. CDR1 and CDR2 from the germline V gene are MDHEN and SYDVKM. This CDR3 is built from 14 residues. Here the CDR3 reads CASSVRDHTGELFF. The CDR3 coding sequence is TGTGCCAGCAGTGTACGGGATCACACCGGGGAGCTGTTTTTT.

The V and J genes are TRBV6-6 and TRBJ1-5; 10 nucleotides match TRBD1. Germline CDR1 and CDR2: MNHNY and SVGAGI (reference sequence). Trimming removed 4 bases from V and 5 bases from J; junction bases left unmatched: 2. The CDR3 runs to 14 residues. CDR3 sequence: CASSFGQGDQPQHF. CDR3 nucleotide sequence: TGTGCCAGCAGTTTTGGACAGGGGGATCAGCCCCAGCATTTT.

This clone turned up a few times. This chain links TRBV6-5 with TRBJ2-7; 13 bases are shared with TRBD2. The CDR3 extends over 14 amino acids. With V trimmed by 0 bases and J by 7 bases, 0 bases remained unmatched. Looked up from germline, CDR1 is MNHEY and CDR2 is SVGAGI. The CDR3 reads CASSYSGLAGEQYF. The CDR3 DNA is TGTGCCAGCAGTTACTCGGGACTAGCGGGGGAGCAGTACTTC.

This chain joins TRBV3-1 (or the pseudogene TRBV3-2) and TRBJ2-3, with D possibly TRBD2 on 7 matching bases. Germline-derived CDR1 and CDR2 are LGHDT and YNNKEL (reference sequence). Trimming removed 3 bases from V and 6 bases from J, with 19 bases in between. The CDR3 runs 16 residues. The CDR3 sequence: CASSQGGAQGRDTQYF. CDR3 nucleotides: TGTGCCAGCAGCCAGGGGGGGGCGCAAGGAAGGGATACGCAGTATTTT.

J is TRBJ1-6 and V is TRBV27, with no clear D. The CDR3 is 14 residues long. The V gene lost 5 bases and the J gene lost 10 bases, with 15 bases spanning the gap. Germline V gene data show CDR1 as MNHEY and CDR2 as SMNVEV (reference sequence). The CDR3 sequence is CASSPSLRSSPLHF. CDR3 sequence (DNA): TGTGCCAGCAGTCCATCCCTCCGGAGCTCACCCCTCCACTTT.

The V gene is TRBV3-1 (or the pseudogene TRBV3-2), the J gene TRBJ2-1; possibly TRBD2 for D (7 bases). In germline, CDR1 is LGHDT, CDR2 YNNKEL (reference sequence). V lost 7 bases and J lost 4, with 14 bases in between. The CDR3 runs 14 residues. CDR3 DNA: TGTGCCAGCACCCGGGGGGCCGTTTACAATGAGCAGTTCTTC. Protein product: CASTRGAVYNEQFF.

V gene TRBV7-2 combines with J gene TRBJ1-2; 11 nucleotides agree with TRBD1. Germline loops: CDR1 SGHTA, CDR2 FQGNSA. CDR3 length equals 16 residues. The V and J ends lost 4 bases and 8 bases, in that order; junction bases with no gene match: 12. The CDR3 protein is CASSSLFADRGLGYTF. DNA of the CDR3: TGTGCCAGCAGCTCATTATTCGCGGACAGGGGGCTAGGCTACACCTTC.

This clone was detected only once. The chain joins TRBV5-1 to TRBJ2-2, with 8 bases lining up with TRBD1. CDR3 length: 15 residues. With 2 bases clipped from V and 5 bases from J, the junction kept 5 bases outside the gene matches. Germline values: CDR1 SGHRS, CDR2 YFSETQ. The CDR3 nucleotides are TGCGCCAGCAGCTTCTTGACAGGGGAAACCGGGGAGCTGTTTTTT. Amino acids: CASSFLTGETGELFF.